One and the same sample provided the 14 T cell receptor beta chains below, sequenced in a study of OX40 agonist ivuxolimab in advanced cancers. Library prep was done by the immunoSEQ multiplex PCR assay. TCRdb took over this immuneACCESS table, retaining in-frame rearrangements with V and J assigned. Such tables are incomplete; in checked studies, under half of the missing clones stem from an unresolved V gene, and the remainder is unexplained. The sample table records some 50,000 clones; over 75% of these occur just once. The ten largest account for 4.9% of the sample. Specimen: CD4+ or CD8+ T cells sorted from blood, collected in a trial of the OX40 agonist ivuxolimab. These receptors all come from an adult with an advanced solid tumor such as melanoma, head and neck, liver or kidney cancer.

V usage is TRBV30 and J usage is TRBJ2-7; 7 nucleotides line up with TRBD2. The CDR3 runs 14 residues. Trimming removed 0 bases from V and 2 bases from J; junction bases left unmatched: 4. CDR1 is GTSNPN, CDR2 SVGIG, per germline (reference sequence). The DNA for the CDR3 is TGTGCCTGGAGTGTAGCCGGGAGGACCTACGAGCAGTACTTC. Protein sequence: CAWSVAGRTYEQYF.

A single count supports this clone. The rearrangement joins TRBV6-6 to TRBJ2-7, with 12 bases aligning to TRBD2. Unmatched junction bases numbered 2, after V lost 0 bases and J lost 2 bases. Germline V gives CDR1 MNHNY, CDR2 SVGAGI (reference sequence). The CDR3 has 16 amino acids. CDR3 sequence reads: CASSYSRLAGAYEQYV. CDR3 nucleotides: TGTGCCAGCAGTTACTCCAGACTAGCGGGGGCCTACGAGCAGTACGTC.

This sequence joins TRBV6-5 and TRBJ2-7; TRBD1 aligns across 7 bases. V was pared by 0 bases and J by 1 base, with 3 bases of the junction left unmatched. Germline V gives CDR1 MNHEY, CDR2 SVGAGI. CDR3 size: 15 residues. In DNA form, the CDR3 reads TGTGCCAGCAGTTACTCTCCGGGACAGTCCTACGAGCAGTACTTC. It specifies CASSYSPGQSYEQYF.

The rearrangement links TRBV7-9 to TRBJ2-5, with 7 positions matching TRBD2. This CDR3 is built from 12 residues. V gave up 11 bases and J gave up 3 bases; unmatched junction bases: 6. Per germline, CDR1 SEHNR and CDR2 FQNEAQ (reference sequence). The CDR3 here is CAGSAGEETQYF. The CDR3 DNA reads as TGTGCCGGCTCGGCGGGAGAAGAGACCCAGTACTTC.

The rearrangement joins TRBV10-3 to TRBJ2-5; D uncertain. Trimming took 2 bases from V and 2 from J, leaving 6 bases between them. This CDR3 is 13 amino acids long. Germline values: CDR1 ENHRY, CDR2 SYGVKD. The DNA for the CDR3 is TGTGCCATCAGTGAGAGGGTGCAAGAGACCCAGTACTTC. It yields the protein CAISERVQETQYF.

J is TRBJ2-1 and V is TRBV7-9; the D gene is possibly TRBD2 (5 bases). This CDR3 is 12 amino acids long. Trimming removed 0 bases at V and 10 bases at J, with 7 bases between. CDR1 and CDR2 (germline): SEHNR, FQNEAQ (reference sequence). CDR3 amino acids: CASSLAGGEQFF. Here the CDR3 DNA reads TGTGCCAGCAGCTTAGCGGGCGGGGAGCAGTTCTTC.

The gene calls are TRBV7-4 and TRBJ2-7; possibly TRBD2 for D (5 bases). Between the trimmed V and J ends, which lost 8 bases and 0 bases, there was a span of 11 bases. The length of the CDR3 is 13 residues. Germline-derived CDR1 and CDR2 are SGHVT and SQSDAQ. CDR3 protein: CASSFEGSYEQYF. CDR3 bases: TGTGCCAGCTCCTTCGAGGGCTCCTACGAGCAGTACTTC.

This clone was observed a few times. The V gene is TRBV4-1, the J gene TRBJ1-6, with D possibly TRBD1 on 6 matching bases. The CDR3 is 14 residues long. The V end lost 0 bases, the J end lost 10 bases, and 10 bases lay between the germline ends. Germline loops: CDR1 MGHRA, CDR2 YSYEKL. CDR3 protein: CASSQEGGLSPLHF. The CDR3 region has the DNA TGCGCCAGCAGCCAAGAGGGGGGCCTCTCACCCCTCCACTTT.

The chain recombines TRBV4-1 with TRBJ2-7; TRBD1 or TRBD2 may be the D gene (5 bases each). The V gene lost 0 bases and the J gene lost 5 bases, with 14 bases spanning the gap. The CDR3 has 15 amino acids. Germline CDR1 MGHRA, CDR2 YSYEKL. The DNA for the CDR3 is TGCGCCAGCAGCCAAGAACTGGCTGGGGGTAACGAGCAGTACTTC. This gives the protein CASSQELAGGNEQYF.

The CDR3 loop reads CASSPQRSSTDTQYF. The DNA for the CDR3 is TGTGCCAGCAGCCCTCAGAGGTCTAGCACAGATACGCAGTATTTT. The rearrangement joins TRBV5-4 to TRBJ2-3; no clear D gene. Trimming took 4 bases from V and 0 from J, leaving 12 bases between them. The CDR3 runs 15 residues. Germline V CDR1 and CDR2: SGHNT, YYREEE (reference sequence).

The rearrangement uses TRBV15 and TRBJ2-1; tentatively, D is TRBD2 (6 bases). CDR1 LNHNV and CDR2 YYDKDF come from the germline V gene (reference sequence). Trimming removed 4 bases at V and 3 bases at J, with 10 bases between. The CDR3 extends over 14 amino acids. CDR3 residues: CATSIAGFYNEQFF. The DNA for the CDR3 is TGTGCCACCAGCATCGCGGGGTTCTACAATGAGCAGTTCTTC.

The chain couples TRBV9 to TRBJ2-7; D tentatively reads TRBD1 or TRBD2 (5 bases each). CDR1 and CDR2 from the germline V gene are SGDLS and YYNGEE. This CDR3 is 17 amino acids long. Trimming removed 0 bases from V and 0 bases from J, with 16 bases in between. The CDR3: CASSVEVGTDCSYEQYV. As DNA, the CDR3 is TGTGCCAGCAGCGTAGAAGTTGGGACGGATTGCTCCTACGAGCAGTACGTC.

The V and J genes are TRBV30 and TRBJ2-7; TRBD2 matches at 8 bases. The V gene end was trimmed by 4 bases and the J gene end by 5 bases; junction bases not matched to a gene: 7. This CDR3 is 13 amino acids long. Looked up from germline, CDR1 is GTSNPN and CDR2 is SVGIG (reference sequence). The CDR3 reads CAWNLGGRHEQYF. In nucleotides, the CDR3 is TGTGCCTGGAATCTGGGCGGGAGGCACGAGCAGTACTTC.

The rearrangement uses TRBV5-1 and TRBJ2-2; D is ambiguous. The CDR3 is 17 amino acids. With 3 bases removed from V and 3 bases from J, the gap between germline ends came to 18 bases. Germline assignment: CDR1 SGHRS and CDR2 YFSETQ. The chain's CDR3 is CASSSLFPREDTGELFF. As DNA, the CDR3 is TGCGCCAGCAGCTCCCTCTTCCCCCGAGAAGACACCGGGGAGCTGTTTTTT.